The 4 T cell receptor beta chains below were found in one sample sequenced in a study of vaccination and CD4 T cells after COVID-19. Their antigens are not known. Oncomine TCR Beta short-read sequencing was applied to DNA from cultured CD4+ T cells. From CD4+ T cells that had been cultured, genomic DNA was extracted. Using its own MiXCR run on the PCR reads, TCRdb lists one record per CDR3 protein. This table holds over 6,000 distinct CDR3 sequences, more than 25% found once. Treatment: approximately 9-day PBMC culture with coronavirus spike peptide pools or control peptides (ViraFEST assay). CD4+ T cells that came from the unexposed donor were collected before the COVID-19 pandemic (2011-2018). Sequences were obtained from CD4+ T cells from blood, cultured in vitro. These TCRs come from a human donor in good health.

The rearrangement links TRBV5-4 to TRBJ1-5; 8 nucleotides line up with TRBD1. CDR1 and CDR2 (germline): SGHNT, YYREEE (reference sequence). The CDR3 sequence is 15 residues long. V was clipped by 4 bases and J by 4 bases; unmatched bases: 7. The CDR3 reads CASSPGTGPNQPQHF. The CDR3 nucleotides read TGTGCCAGCAGCCCCGGGACAGGACCAAATCAGCCCCAGCATTTT.

The genes are TRBV6-1 and TRBJ1-1, with a tentative D call TRBD1 (6 bases). Germline lookup yields CDR1 MNHNS and CDR2 SASEGT. The V and J ends lost 5 bases and 1 base respectively, with 14 bases between them. The length of the CDR3 is 15 residues. The CDR3 bases are TGTGCCAGCAGTCCTCTGGGGGCCCCGAACACTGAAGCTTTCTTT. This gives the protein CASSPLGAPNTEAFF.

This clonotype was counted once. This chain uses TRBV4-2 with TRBJ2-5; TRBD1 agrees at 9 bases. V was pared by 0 bases and J by 5 bases, with 7 bases of the junction left unmatched. Germline CDR1 is LGHNA and CDR2 is YNFKEQ. This CDR3 spans 16 amino acids. The CDR3 nucleotides are TGTGCCAGCAGCCAAGAGGGGGGACAGGGTGGGGAGACCCAGTACTTC. It is translated as CASSQEGGQGGETQYF.

This clonotype was counted only a few times. The chain is built from TRBV24-1 and TRBJ1-1, with 10 bases fitting TRBD1. The germline gives CDR1 KGHDR, CDR2 SFDVKD. This CDR3 has 14 amino acids. Trimming cost V 5 bases and J 4 bases; bases outside gene matches: 3. CDR3 in amino acids: CATSAGQGSTEAFF. DNA for the CDR3: TGTGCCACCAGTGCGGGACAGGGGTCCACTGAAGCTTTCTTT.